Below, 20 T cell receptor beta chains from the same sample are listed, as sequenced in a study of CD8 T cells in Susac syndrome. Random-hexamer reverse transcription was applied to about 0.45 to 1 ug RNA. A single record per CDR3 protein comes from TCRdb applying MiXCR to the immunoSEQ multiplex PCR reads. This sample yields some 400,000 distinct CDR3 sequences, of which 85% are seen a single time; under 0.15% belongs to the top ten. Sequenced sample: CD8+ T cells from PBMCs. The source of these receptors is a human donor with multiple sclerosis.

J is TRBJ2-3 and V is TRBV19; 11 bases align to TRBD2. From germline, CDR1 is LNHDA and CDR2 SQIVND (reference sequence). J gave up 3 bases and V 4 bases, and 3 bases lay outside the gene matches. The CDR3 spans 15 residues. CDR3 residues: CASSTGTSGTDTQYF. The CDR3 bases are TGTGCCAGTAGTACCGGGACTAGCGGTACAGATACGCAGTATTTT.

V and J are TRBV27 and TRBJ1-5; D uncertain. The germline V and J ends were trimmed by 0 bases and 6 bases, with 12 bases remaining between them. The germline gives CDR1 MNHEY, CDR2 SMNVEV (reference sequence). There are 15 residues in the CDR3. The CDR3 DNA is TGTGCCAGCAGTTTATCAGTTAACGCAGGTCAGCCCCAGCATTTT. It yields the protein CASSLSVNAGQPQHF.

The rearrangement links TRBV2 to TRBJ2-1, with 13 positions matching TRBD2. This CDR3 has 16 residues. Trimming at V came to 7 bases and at J to 7 bases, leaving 10 bases not matched to a gene. CDR1 is SNHLY, CDR2 FYNNEI, per germline. CDR3 amino acids: CASTNPGLAGWNEQFF. The CDR3 region has the DNA TGTGCCAGCACCAACCCGGGACTAGCGGGGTGGAATGAGCAGTTCTTC.

This chain connects TRBV5-1 to TRBJ2-1, with D possibly TRBD2 on 6 matching bases. The germline V gene has CDR1 SGHRS and CDR2 YFSETQ. Trimming cost V 5 bases and J 10 bases, with 13 bases left between them. The CDR3 covers 12 residues. CDR3 coding DNA: TGCGCCAGCAGTGGAGGGAATGACGAGCAGTTCTTC. Its protein is CASSGGNDEQFF.

V is TRBV2 and J is TRBJ1-5; perhaps TRBD1 as D (6 bases). Germline V gene sequence: CDR1 SNHLY, CDR2 FYNNEI. Trimming removed 7 bases at V and 0 bases at J, with 16 bases between. This CDR3 has 16 residues. The CDR3 sequence is CASTETGTLSNQPQHF. CDR3 DNA sequence: TGTGCCAGCACAGAAACCGGGACACTTAGCAATCAGCCCCAGCATTTT.

J is TRBJ2-5 and V is TRBV7-8; 7 bases map to TRBD2. CDR3 length: 18 amino acids. The germline gives CDR1 SGHVS, CDR2 FQNEAQ. J lost 0 bases, V lost 3 bases, and 13 bases had no gene match. The CDR3 sequence: CASSFKGVLAEYQETQYF. For the CDR3, the DNA is TGTGCCAGCAGCTTTAAAGGGGTGCTAGCGGAATACCAAGAGACCCAGTACTTC.

V is TRBV27 and J is TRBJ2-1; D uncertain. Trimming removed 3 bases at V and 6 bases at J, with 9 bases between. CDR1 is MNHEY, CDR2 SMNVEV, per germline (reference sequence). The length of the CDR3 is 13 residues. The CDR3 protein is CASSFFGVNEQFF. The DNA of the CDR3 is TGTGCCAGCAGTTTTTTTGGGGTCAATGAGCAGTTCTTC.

This rearrangement joins TRBV27 to TRBJ2-3; weak D call: TRBD1 (6 bases). The CDR3 is 11 residues long. CDR1 is MNHEY and CDR2 is SMNVEV in the germline V gene (reference sequence). Trimming took off 10 bases at V and 6 bases at J, with 11 bases between the two ends. The CDR3 loop is CATGEVDTQYF. The CDR3 DNA follows: TGTGCCACAGGGGAAGTGGATACGCAGTATTTT.

The chain is built from TRBV5-1 and TRBJ2-7; TRBD1 aligns across 7 bases. The CDR3 totals 16 residues. V lost 3 bases and J lost 3; bases outside the gene matches: 12. Germline CDR1 is SGHRS and CDR2 is YFSETQ. The CDR3 DNA reads TGCGCCAGCAGCTCAAATGGACAGGATGGGGACTACGAGCAGTACTTC. Protein product: CASSSNGQDGDYEQYF.

V is TRBV28 and J is TRBJ2-3; 12 nucleotides align to TRBD2. The germline CDR1 and CDR2 sequences are MDHEN and SYDVKM. The CDR3 extends over 14 amino acids. V was clipped by 6 bases and J by 6 bases; unmatched bases: 4. The CDR3 is CASSWTSGMDTQYF. The CDR3 DNA is TGTGCCAGCAGCTGGACTAGCGGGATGGATACGCAGTATTTT. Full variable domain (missing parts from reference TRBV28 and TRBJ2-3): DVKVTQSSRYLVKRTGEKVFLECVQDMDHENMFWYRQDPGLGLRLIYFSYDVKMKEKGDIPEGYSVSREKKERFSLILESASTNQTSMYLCASSWTSGMDTQYFGPGTRLTVL.

V gene TRBV12-3 or TRBV12-4 combines with J gene TRBJ2-3; the D gene could be TRBD1 or TRBD2 (5 bases each). V lost 6 bases to trimming and J lost 2 bases, with 15 bases between them. The CDR3 is made up of 15 amino acids. CDR3 in amino acids: CASSLKGPNTDTQYF. The DNA for the CDR3 is TGTGCCAGCAGCTTAAAGGGACCTAACACAGATACGCAGTATTTT.

The chain recombines TRBV5-1 with TRBJ1-1; D may be TRBD1 (5 bases). V lost 4 bases and J lost 0, with 19 bases in between. The CDR3 has 17 residues. Germline CDR1 and CDR2: SGHRS and YFSETQ. CDR3 residues: CASSPYSGRGLNTEAFF. DNA of the CDR3: TGCGCCAGCAGCCCCTATTCAGGACGGGGCTTGAACACTGAAGCTTTCTTT.

V is TRBV5-1 and J is TRBJ2-5, with D possibly being TRBD1 or TRBD2 (5 bases each). The germline gives CDR1 SGHRS, CDR2 YFSETQ. Trimming shortened V by 4 bases and J by 5 bases, and 21 bases separated the two germline ends. The CDR3 contains 16 residues. CDR3 DNA: TGCGCCAGCAGCCATGCCGGGACGGAGGTCCAGGAGACCCAGTACTTC. Translation: CASSHAGTEVQETQYF.

This chain joins TRBV27 and TRBJ1-2, with D possibly TRBD1 on 6 matching bases. Trimming pared 3 bases from V and 7 bases from J, leaving 12 bases between. The CDR3 runs 13 residues. The germline gives CDR1 MNHEY, CDR2 SMNVEV (reference sequence). The DNA of the CDR3 is TGTGCCAGCAGTTTCGGGGGCGTTAGTGGCTACACCTTC. Amino acid sequence: CASSFGGVSGYTF.

The chain employs TRBV27 and TRBJ2-1; 7 positions agree with TRBD1. Trimming cost V 3 bases and J 7 bases; bases outside gene matches: 9. The length of the CDR3 is 15 residues. CDR1 and CDR2 from the germline V gene are MNHEY and SMNVEV (reference sequence). The CDR3 DNA follows: TGTGCCAGCAGTTTCGTCCAGGGGGTCCGGAATGAGCAGTTCTTC. It specifies CASSFVQGVRNEQFF.

The rearrangement uses TRBV29-1 and TRBJ2-7; D may be TRBD1 (7 bases). Trimming cost V 7 bases and J 3 bases, with 22 bases left between them. The germline V gene has CDR1 SQVTM and CDR2 ANQGSEA. This CDR3 comprises 15 residues. CDR3 in amino acids: CSAIGGQGGHYEQYF. The CDR3 DNA reads as TGCAGCGCGATCGGGGGTCAGGGGGGACACTACGAGCAGTACTTC.

This clonotype was counted a few times. The rearrangement uses TRBV6-2 or TRBV6-3 and TRBJ2-2; D unclear. The CDR3 loop spans 13 amino acids. The V and J ends lost 4 bases and 4 bases respectively, with 7 bases between them. Germline lookup yields CDR1 MNHEY and CDR2 SVGEGT. The CDR3, as DNA: TGTGCCAGCAGTTCTGCCGCCACCGGGGAGCTGTTTTTT. Translation gives CASSSAATGELFF.

V is TRBV27 and J is TRBJ1-2; TRBD1 matches 7 bases. With V trimmed by 3 bases and J by 2 bases, 6 bases remained unmatched. The germline V gene has CDR1 MNHEY and CDR2 SMNVEV (reference sequence). The CDR3 runs to 15 residues. Here the CDR3 reads CASSFTAQGNYGYTF. The CDR3 coding sequence is TGTGCCAGCAGTTTCACGGCACAGGGGAACTATGGCTACACCTTC.

This clonotype was detected once. This sequence joins TRBV27 and TRBJ1-1; D is undetermined. V lost 3 bases, J lost 3 bases, and 17 bases lay in between. The CDR3 consists of 16 residues. Looked up from germline, CDR1 is MNHEY and CDR2 is SMNVEV (reference sequence). This CDR3 reads CASSLTQDGRYTEAFF. For the CDR3, the DNA is TGTGCCAGCAGTTTGACTCAGGACGGTAGATACACTGAAGCTTTCTTT.

The V gene is TRBV30, the J gene TRBJ1-5, with D unresolved. Germline values: CDR1 GTSNPN, CDR2 SVGIG (reference sequence). The CDR3 runs to 13 residues. V lost 0 bases and J lost 5, with 8 bases in between. The CDR3 loop reads CAWSVGDYQPQHF. The CDR3 DNA sequence: TGTGCCTGGAGTGTAGGAGATTATCAGCCCCAGCATTTT.